This T cell receptor (beta chain) was found in a study of cytomegalovirus exposure and HLA in healthy donors. General study results and limits: Later on, analysis showed that most CMV-associated TCR beta chains appeared to be HLA-restricted.

This CDR3 region has 17 residues. Germline V gene data show CDR1 as SGHNT and CDR2 as YENEEA. The trim removed 3 bases at V and 8 bases at J, leaving 13 bases unmatched. Donors had nominal health at sampling but likely had unrecorded immune exposures. This clone is a singleton in its sample. Antigen specificity is unknown. PCR primers comprised 60 Vbeta and 13 Jbeta primers. The table came from immunoSEQ multiplex PCR; TCRdb's copy has only in-frame clones and leaves some out. Counted here are roughly 190,000 clones, roughly 75% occurring once; the ten biggest clones make up about 5%. The sequenced sample consisted of PBMCs. This chain joins TRBV11-3 and TRBJ2-1; 10 bases are a match to TRBD2. This clonotype was obtained from a young man in good health and CMV-seropositive. This CDR3 reads CASSLGTSGTSLDEQFF. The CDR3 DNA is TGTGCCAGCAGCTTGGGAACTAGCGGGACTTCCTTGGATGAGCAGTTCTTC.